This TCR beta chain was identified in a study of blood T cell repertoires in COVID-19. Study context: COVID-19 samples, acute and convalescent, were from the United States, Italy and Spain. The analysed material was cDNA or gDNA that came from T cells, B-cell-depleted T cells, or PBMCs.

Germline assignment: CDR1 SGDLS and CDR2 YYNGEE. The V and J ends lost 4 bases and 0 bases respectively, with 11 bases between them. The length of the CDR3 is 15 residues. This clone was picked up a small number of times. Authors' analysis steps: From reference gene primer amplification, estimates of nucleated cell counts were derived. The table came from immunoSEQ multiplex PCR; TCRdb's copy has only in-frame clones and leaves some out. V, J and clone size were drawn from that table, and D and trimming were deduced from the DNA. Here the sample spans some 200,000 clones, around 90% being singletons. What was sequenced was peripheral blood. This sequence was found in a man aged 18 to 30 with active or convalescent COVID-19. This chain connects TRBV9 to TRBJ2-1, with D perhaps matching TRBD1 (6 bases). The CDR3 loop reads CASSPQGSSYNEQFF. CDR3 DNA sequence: TGTGCCAGCAGCCCCCAGGGGAGCTCCTACAATGAGCAGTTCTTC.